Listed below are T cell receptor beta chains from one sample, sequenced in a study of a mutant IDH1 vaccine in newly diagnosed glioma. Measured with immunoSEQ multiplex PCR; TCRdb has only the in-frame clones, and not every one. Of tens of thousands of clones listed, around 80% were seen once; the top ten hold over 7%. For these TCRs, the target antigens are not known. The material was PBMCs, obtained from a glioma patient whose treatment included an IDH1 peptide vaccine. Receptors originate from a man between 35 and 55 years old with glioma. CDR3s include the opening cysteine and the closing phenylalanine or tryptophan. Each record gives: CDR3 protein, clone size, J gene, V gene. Clone sizes are given selectively: once, few, many, or a class where the clone is expanded.

CDR3 protein: CASSLGEHNYF
clone size: NA
J gene: TRBJ2-7
V gene: TRBV7-9

CDR3 protein: CASSEEPGAGQYF
clone size: NA
J gene: TRBJ2-7
V gene: TRBV6-1

CDR3 protein: CASSPPNTGELFF
clone size: NA
J gene: TRBJ2-2
V gene: TRBV4-3

CDR3 protein: CASSEIDDAAYEQYF
clone size: NA
J gene: TRBJ2-7
V gene: TRBV25-1

CDR3 protein: CASSQGTADQETQYF
clone size: NA
J gene: TRBJ2-5
V gene: TRBV6-5

CDR3 protein: CASSDYGGTHIQYF
clone size: NA
J gene: TRBJ2-4
V gene: TRBV2

CDR3 protein: CASKRDGDSYEQYF
clone size: medium-sized
J gene: TRBJ2-7
V gene: TRBV27

CDR3 protein: CASSFGLGPLNQPQHF
clone size: few
J gene: TRBJ1-5
V gene: TRBV7-9

CDR3 protein: CASSLRGNTEAFF
clone size: NA
J gene: TRBJ1-1
V gene: TRBV7-2

CDR3 protein: CASSYVGQPQHF
clone size: NA
J gene: TRBJ1-5
V gene: TRBV4-1

CDR3 protein: CASSSGTGREATGGANVLTF
clone size: NA
J gene: TRBJ2-6
V gene: TRBV11-3

CDR3 protein: CASSLVGTGFGYGYTF
clone size: NA
J gene: TRBJ1-2
V gene: TRBV5-6

CDR3 protein: CASSRLEGQGNRNTIYF
clone size: few
J gene: TRBJ1-3
V gene: TRBV14